This entry features one T cell receptor (beta chain) sequence. Its antigen is not known. CDR1 and CDR2 from the germline V gene are SGDLS and YYNGEE. Unmatched junction bases numbered 8, after V lost 0 bases and J lost 4 bases. This CDR3 spans 16 amino acids. The data belong to a study of cytomegalovirus exposure and HLA in healthy donors. The wider study: Some 85 million unique TCRs, all from HLA-typed donors, were included in an early release of the data. Findings and caveats of the study: Differences between HLA loci emerged in a later analysis of TCR association rates, with DRB1 most and HLA-C fewest. Near-uniform donor sequencing depth was presumed by presence/absence analyses.

Vbeta (60) and Jbeta (13) primers were used in the PCR. Profiling relied on immunoSEQ multiplex PCR, and the TCRdb table lists in-frame clones only, not all of them. Of over 100,000 clones listed, over 60% are singletons. Material: PBMCs. This chain joins TRBV9 and TRBJ1-1, with 8 bases identical to TRBD1. This clonotype originated in a young man in good health and CMV-seropositive. The CDR3 region has the DNA TGTGCCAGCAGCGTAGTCGATCAGGGGGCTTCCACTGAAGCTTTCTTT. Translation gives CASSVVDQGASTEAFF.